The 9 T cell receptor beta chains listed next were all sequenced from one sample in a study of beta chain features in type 1 diabetes. Study-wide results and limits: TCRB CDR3 length was moderately but significantly reduced in all four CD4+ subsets of Type 1 diabetes patients.

The antigens for these receptors are not known. Sequenced material consisted of expressed TCRB transcripts (all of the isolated RNA was reverse transcribed). Sequencing was performed with immunoSEQ multiplex PCR; in TCRdb, only in-frame clones are kept and a portion is missing. Of over 650,000 clones in the sample, over 12% were seen once. The sequencing input was naive CD4+ T cells from blood. The source is a man between 18 and 35 years old with type 1 diabetes.

The chain employs TRBV11-2 and TRBJ2-7; D might be TRBD1 or TRBD2, each matching 5 bases. With 0 bases removed from V and 12 bases from J, the gap between germline ends came to 15 bases. The CDR3 extends over 13 amino acids. The V gene's germline CDR1 is SGHAT and CDR2 FQNNGV. The CDR3 sequence: CASSLERGQGMYF. The CDR3 region has the DNA TGTGCCAGCAGCTTAGAAAGAGGGCAGGGAATGTACTTC. The whole variable domain, remainder taken from reference TRBV11-2 and TRBJ2-7, is EAGVAQSPRYKIIEKRQSVAFWCNPISGHATLYWYQQILGQGPKLLIQFQNNGVVDDSQLPKDRFSAERLKGVDSTLKIQPAKLEDSAVYLCASSLERGQGMYFGPGTRLTVT.

This clone occurred a few times. The chain employs TRBV19 and TRBJ2-5; TRBD1 aligns across 7 bases. Germline V gene lookup returns CDR1 LNHDA and CDR2 SQIVND (reference sequence). V trimming: 7 bases; J trimming: 4 bases; junction bases outside the gene matches: 3. This CDR3 region has 12 residues. CDR3: CASTNRGETQYF. Written as DNA, the CDR3 is TGTGCCAGTACCAACAGGGGAGAGACCCAGTACTTC.

CDR3 nucleotide sequence: TGTGCCAGCAGTTACTCGCCGGGACAGGGTCGCTACGAGCAGTACTTC. This sequence encodes CASSYSPGQGRYEQYF. The genes are TRBV7-2 and TRBJ2-7; TRBD1 matches at 9 bases. Germline loops: CDR1 SGHTA, CDR2 FQGNSA. V dropped 6 bases and J dropped 3; count of bases not matched to a gene: 12. The CDR3 runs 16 residues.

This chain connects TRBV2 to TRBJ1-3, with D unclear. This CDR3 has 14 amino acids. The germline V gene has CDR1 SNHLY and CDR2 FYNNEI. V was trimmed by 9 bases and J by 0 bases, leaving 12 bases between them. The CDR3: CASTAGSSGNTIYF. In DNA, the CDR3 is TGTGCCAGTACCGCTGGGAGCTCTGGAAACACCATATATTTT.

The gene calls are TRBV15 and TRBJ1-1; TRBD1 might be the D (6 bases). The CDR3 sequence is 15 residues long. V gave up 0 bases and J gave up 4 bases, with 12 bases separating them. Germline CDR1 reads LNHNV; CDR2 reads YYDKDF (reference sequence). CDR3 sequence: CATSRDPGVLTEAFF. The CDR3, as DNA: TGTGCCACCAGCAGAGATCCAGGGGTCCTCACTGAAGCTTTCTTT.

The gene calls are TRBV2 and TRBJ1-2; D perhaps matches TRBD1 (6 bases). V was pared by 6 bases and J by 2 bases, with 13 bases between. There are 14 residues in the CDR3. The germline V gene encodes CDR1 SNHLY and CDR2 FYNNEI. DNA of the CDR3: TGTGCCAGCAGAAGGGACACCTCAAACTATGGCTACACCTTC. Protein product: CASRRDTSNYGYTF.

The chain uses TRBV5-4 and TRBJ2-7; D remains ambiguous. The V and J ends lost 0 bases and 0 bases respectively, with 7 bases between them. There are 14 residues in the CDR3. Germline assignment: CDR1 SGHNT and CDR2 YYREEE (reference sequence). Here the CDR3 reads CASSLAGGSYEQYF. CDR3 coding DNA: TGTGCCAGCAGCTTGGCTGGCGGCTCCTACGAGCAGTACTTC. Using reference TRBV5-4 and TRBJ2-7 for the parts outside the CDR3, the full variable domain is ETGVTQSPTHLIKTRGQQVTLRCSSQSGHNTVSWYQQALGQGPQFIFQYYREEENGRGNFPPRFSGLQFPNYSSELNVNALELDDSALYLCASSLAGGSYEQYFGPGTRLTVT.

This clone occurred a few times. The chain links TRBV27 to TRBJ1-1; no clear D. This CDR3 has 15 residues. V lost 1 base, J lost 5 bases, and 14 bases lay in between. Looked up from germline, CDR1 is MNHEY and CDR2 is SMNVEV (reference sequence). The CDR3 coding sequence is TGTGCCAGCAGTTTATTTAATACGGGAAGAACTGAAGCTTTCTTT. Its translation is CASSLFNTGRTEAFF.

This clone was picked up a small number of times. The chain recombines TRBV2 with TRBJ2-3; possibly TRBD2 for D (5 bases). The V gene lost 6 bases and the J gene lost 8 bases, with 15 bases spanning the gap. This CDR3 has 13 amino acids. Germline lookup yields CDR1 SNHLY and CDR2 FYNNEI. CDR3 DNA: TGTGCCAGCAGGGACTTCAGTCCCCTTACGCAGTATTTT. It encodes CASRDFSPLTQYF.